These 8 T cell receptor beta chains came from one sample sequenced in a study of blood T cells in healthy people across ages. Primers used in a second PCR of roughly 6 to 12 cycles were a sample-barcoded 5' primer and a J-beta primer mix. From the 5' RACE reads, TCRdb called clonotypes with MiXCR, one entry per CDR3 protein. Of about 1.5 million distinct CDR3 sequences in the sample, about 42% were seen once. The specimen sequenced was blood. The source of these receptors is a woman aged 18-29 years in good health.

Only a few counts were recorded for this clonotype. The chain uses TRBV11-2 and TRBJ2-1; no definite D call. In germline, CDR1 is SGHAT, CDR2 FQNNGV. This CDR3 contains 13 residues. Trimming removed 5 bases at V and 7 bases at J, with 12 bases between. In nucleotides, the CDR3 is TGTGCCAGCAGCCCCTCTTCAGCTAATGAGCAGTTCTTC. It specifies CASSPSSANEQFF.

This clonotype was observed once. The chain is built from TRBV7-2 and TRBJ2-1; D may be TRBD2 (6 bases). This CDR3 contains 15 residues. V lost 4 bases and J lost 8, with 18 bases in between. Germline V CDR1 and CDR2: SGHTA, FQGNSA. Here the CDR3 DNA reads TGTGCCAGCAGCTACGGAGGGCCAAGTACCCATGAGCAGTTCTTC. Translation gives CASSYGGPSTHEQFF.

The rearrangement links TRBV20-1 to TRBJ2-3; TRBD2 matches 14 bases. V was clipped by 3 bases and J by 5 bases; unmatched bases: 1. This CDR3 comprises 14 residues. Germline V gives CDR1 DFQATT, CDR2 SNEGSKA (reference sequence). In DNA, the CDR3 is TGCAGTGCTAGCGGGACTAGCGGGGGAGATACGCAGTATTTT. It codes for CSASGTSGGDTQYF.

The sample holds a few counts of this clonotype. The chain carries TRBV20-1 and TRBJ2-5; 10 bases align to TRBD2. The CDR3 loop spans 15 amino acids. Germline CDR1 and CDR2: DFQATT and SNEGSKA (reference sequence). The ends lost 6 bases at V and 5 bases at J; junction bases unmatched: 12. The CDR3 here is CSANLGLAARETQYF. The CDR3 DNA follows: TGCAGTGCAAACTTAGGACTAGCGGCGAGGGAGACCCAGTACTTC.

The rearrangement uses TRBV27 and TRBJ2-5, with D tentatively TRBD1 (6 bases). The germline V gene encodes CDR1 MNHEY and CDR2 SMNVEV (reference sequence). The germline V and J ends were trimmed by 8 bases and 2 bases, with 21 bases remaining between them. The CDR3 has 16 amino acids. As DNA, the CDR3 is TGTGCCAGCCGATCAGAGGGGGTATCACAGCAAGAGACCCAGTACTTC. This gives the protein CASRSEGVSQQETQYF.

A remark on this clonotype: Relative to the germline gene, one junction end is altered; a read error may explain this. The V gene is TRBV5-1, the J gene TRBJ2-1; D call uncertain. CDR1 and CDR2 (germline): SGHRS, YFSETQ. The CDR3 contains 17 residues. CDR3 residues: CASSLMSVPSSCNEQFF. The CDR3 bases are TGCGCCAGCAGCTTGATGTCTGTACCCAGCTCCTGCAATGAGCAGTTCTTC.

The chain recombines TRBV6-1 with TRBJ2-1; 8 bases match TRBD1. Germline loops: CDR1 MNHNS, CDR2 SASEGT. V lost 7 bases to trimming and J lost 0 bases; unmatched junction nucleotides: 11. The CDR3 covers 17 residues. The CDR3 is CASTGGQAPTSYNEQFF. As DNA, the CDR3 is TGTGCCAGCACAGGGGGACAGGCTCCGACCTCCTACAATGAGCAGTTCTTC.

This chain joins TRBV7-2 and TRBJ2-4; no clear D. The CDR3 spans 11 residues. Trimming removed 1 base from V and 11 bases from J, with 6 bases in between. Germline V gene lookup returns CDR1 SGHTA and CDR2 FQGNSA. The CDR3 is CASSLGGLQYF. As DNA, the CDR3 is TGTGCCAGCAGCTTAGGAGGACTTCAGTACTTC.